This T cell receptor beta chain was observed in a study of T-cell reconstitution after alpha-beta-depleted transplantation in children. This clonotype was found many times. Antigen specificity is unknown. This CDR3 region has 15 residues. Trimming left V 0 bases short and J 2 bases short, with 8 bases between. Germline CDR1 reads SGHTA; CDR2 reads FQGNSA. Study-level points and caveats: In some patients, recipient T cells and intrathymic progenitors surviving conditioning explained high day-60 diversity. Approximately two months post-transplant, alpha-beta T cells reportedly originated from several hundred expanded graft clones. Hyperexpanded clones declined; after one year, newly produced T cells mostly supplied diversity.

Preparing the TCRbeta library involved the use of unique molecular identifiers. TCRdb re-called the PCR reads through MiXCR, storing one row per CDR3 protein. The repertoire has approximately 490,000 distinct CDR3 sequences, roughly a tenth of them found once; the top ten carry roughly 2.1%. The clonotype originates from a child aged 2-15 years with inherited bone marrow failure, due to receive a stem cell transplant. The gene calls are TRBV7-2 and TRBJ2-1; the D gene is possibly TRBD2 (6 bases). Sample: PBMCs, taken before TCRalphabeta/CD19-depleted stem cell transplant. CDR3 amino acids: CASSLAGLPYNEQFF. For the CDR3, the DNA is TGTGCCAGCAGCTTAGCGGGACTGCCCTACAATGAGCAGTTCTTC.